This TCR beta chain was captured by sequencing in a study of blood T cell repertoires in COVID-19. The CDR3 runs to 15 residues. V was cut by 1 base and J by 8 bases, with 17 bases left in between. The V gene's germline CDR1 is LGHDT and CDR2 YNNKEL (reference sequence). Generated by immunoSEQ multiplex PCR, the TCRdb table keeps only in-frame clones and is missing some. The table records approximately 130,000 clones, about 83% of them present only once. V and J are TRBV3-1 (or the pseudogene TRBV3-2) and TRBJ1-2; no firm D call. The receptor was isolated from a man aged 55 to 70 with acute or convalescent COVID-19. The sequenced sample consisted of peripheral blood. The CDR3 is CASSQVFSGERGYTF. Written as DNA, the CDR3 is TGTGCCAGCAGCCAAGTCTTCTCGGGAGAGAGGGGCTACACCTTC.